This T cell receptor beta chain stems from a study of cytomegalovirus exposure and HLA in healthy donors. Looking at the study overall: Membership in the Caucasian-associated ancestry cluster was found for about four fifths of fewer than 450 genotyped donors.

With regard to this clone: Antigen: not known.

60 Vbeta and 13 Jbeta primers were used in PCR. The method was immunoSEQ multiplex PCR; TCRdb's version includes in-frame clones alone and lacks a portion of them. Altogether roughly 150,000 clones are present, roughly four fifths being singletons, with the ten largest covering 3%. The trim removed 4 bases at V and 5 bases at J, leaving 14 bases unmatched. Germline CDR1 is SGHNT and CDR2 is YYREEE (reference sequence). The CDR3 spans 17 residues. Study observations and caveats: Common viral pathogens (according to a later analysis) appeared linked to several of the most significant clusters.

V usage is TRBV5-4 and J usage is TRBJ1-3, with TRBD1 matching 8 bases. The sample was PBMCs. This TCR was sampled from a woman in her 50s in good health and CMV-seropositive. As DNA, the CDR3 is TGTGCCAGCAGCGCCCGGGCGACAGGGGCGCTTAGAAACACCATATATTTT. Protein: CASSARATGALRNTIYF. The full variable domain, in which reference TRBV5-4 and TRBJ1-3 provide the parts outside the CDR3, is ETGVTQSPTHLIKTRGQQVTLRCSSQSGHNTVSWYQQALGQGPQFIFQYYREEENGRGNFPPRFSGLQFPNYSSELNVNALELDDSALYLCASSARATGALRNTIYFGEGSWLTVV.